Following are 21 T cell receptor beta chains from one sample sequenced in a study of blood T cell repertoires in COVID-19. Sequenced by immunoSEQ multiplex PCR; TCRdb stores in-frame clones only, minus some. This repertoire shows 150,000 or so clones, roughly 85% found once; its top ten account for about 4.7%. The specimen sequenced was peripheral blood. Receptors originate from a human donor in a cohort sampled during active COVID-19.

This clone has a handful of counts. V and J are TRBV6-6 and TRBJ2-7, with TRBD1 as a possible D gene (6 bases). The CDR3 length is 11 residues. Trimming removed 4 bases at V and 8 bases at J, with 9 bases between. Germline V gene sequence: CDR1 MNHNY, CDR2 SVGAGI (reference sequence). This chain's CDR3 is CASSSQGQQYF. The CDR3 DNA sequence: TGTGCCAGCAGTTCACAGGGCCAGCAGTACTTC.

This rearrangement joins TRBV6-6 to TRBJ1-4, with D perhaps TRBD1 (6 bases). Germline lookup yields CDR1 MNHNY and CDR2 SVGAGI (reference sequence). The CDR3 has 16 residues. The germline V and J ends were trimmed by 0 bases and 2 bases, with 10 bases remaining between them. CDR3 DNA: TGTGCCAGCAGTTACTCACAGGGTGGGACTAATGAAAAACTGTTTTTT. It translates to CASSYSQGGTNEKLFF.

The chain combines TRBV19 with TRBJ1-5; 7 bases map to TRBD1. The length of the CDR3 is 15 residues. Germline-derived CDR1 and CDR2 are LNHDA and SQIVND (reference sequence). After removal of 4 bases from V and 3 bases from J, the junction contained 6 bases not matched to a gene. The CDR3: CASSTYGQDNQPQHF. The CDR3 DNA is TGTGCCAGTAGTACCTACGGACAGGACAATCAGCCCCAGCATTTT.

This chain links TRBV28 with TRBJ2-7; D is possibly TRBD1 (5 bases). In germline, CDR1 is MDHEN, CDR2 SYDVKM. Trimming took off 1 base at V and 4 bases at J, with 11 bases between the two ends. This CDR3 is 14 amino acids long. CDR3 sequence (DNA): TGTGCCAGCAGTTTATCCCTCAGGGAATACGAGCAGTACTTC. Amino acids: CASSLSLREYEQYF.

As DNA, the CDR3 is TGCGCCAGCAGCCAGACAACGAACACTGAAGCTTTCTTT. Its protein product is CASSQTTNTEAFF. The chain recombines TRBV4-3 with TRBJ1-1; D gene unclear. Germline CDR1 is LGHNA and CDR2 is YSLEER. Trimming took 3 bases from V and 1 from J, leaving 6 bases between them. This CDR3 region has 13 residues.

The V gene is TRBV15, the J gene TRBJ2-7, with 8 bases matching TRBD2. CDR1 and CDR2 from the germline V gene are LNHNV and YYDKDF (reference sequence). V was pared by 0 bases and J by 3 bases, with 7 bases of the junction left unmatched. The length of the CDR3 is 16 residues. The chain's CDR3 is CATSRDSGAPVYEQYF. The CDR3 DNA reads as TGTGCCACCAGCAGAGATAGCGGGGCCCCGGTCTACGAGCAGTACTTC.

The V and J genes are TRBV6-1 and TRBJ2-7; D remains unclear. This CDR3 contains 15 residues. The germline V and J ends were trimmed by 2 bases and 3 bases, with 14 bases remaining between them. Germline CDR1 reads MNHNS; CDR2 reads SASEGT. This CDR3 is CASSEWAPPNYEQYF. The CDR3 nucleotides read TGTGCCAGCAGTGAATGGGCGCCTCCAAACTACGAGCAGTACTTC.

The V call is TRBV19, the J call TRBJ1-2, with 9 bases fitting TRBD1. This CDR3 region has 15 residues. J lost 0 bases, V lost 4 bases, and 3 bases had no gene match. Germline V gene sequence: CDR1 LNHDA, CDR2 SQIVND (reference sequence). The CDR3, as DNA: TGTGCCAGTAGTAAGAACAGGGGGCCTAACTATGGCTACACCTTC. Translated, it gives CASSKNRGPNYGYTF.

As regards this clone: Sequence at one end of the junction differs from germline and may be a read error. The rearrangement joins TRBV19 to TRBJ2-7; 8 bases line up with TRBD2. Germline V gene data show CDR1 as LNHDA and CDR2 as SQIVND (reference sequence). The CDR3 totals 14 residues. Here the CDR3 reads CASSIDYPGTSQHF. The CDR3 bases are TGTGCCAGTAGTATAGATTATCCCGGGACTAGTCAGCACTTC.

The chain is built from TRBV19 and TRBJ1-1; TRBD1 agrees at 7 bases. This CDR3 comprises 15 residues. The trim removed 7 bases at V and 6 bases at J, leaving 14 bases unmatched. Germline-derived CDR1 and CDR2 are LNHDA and SQIVND (reference sequence). CDR3 amino acids: CASTKGGTAGPEAFF. The CDR3 DNA is TGTGCCAGTACCAAAGGAGGGACAGCCGGACCTGAAGCTTTCTTT.

The chain combines TRBV5-6 with TRBJ1-5; maybe TRBD1 (5 bases). V was clipped by 4 bases and J by 0 bases, with 14 bases between them. The length of the CDR3 is 16 residues. Germline CDR1 is SGHDT and CDR2 is YYEEEE. CDR3 region: CASSPAGGRSNQPQHF. The CDR3 bases are TGTGCCAGCAGCCCCGCGGGGGGTCGTAGCAATCAGCCCCAGCATTTT.

The rearrangement joins TRBV7-2 to TRBJ1-1; D perhaps matches TRBD1 (5 bases). V lost 4 bases and J lost 1, with 10 bases in between. This CDR3 is built from 14 residues. Germline V gene lookup returns CDR1 SGHTA and CDR2 FQGNSA. CDR3 DNA: TGTGCCAGCAGCTCCTCCGGACAGAACACTGAAGCTTTCTTT. It codes for CASSSSGQNTEAFF.

The genes are TRBV6-5 and TRBJ2-7; 7 bases agree with TRBD1. The germline gives CDR1 MNHEY, CDR2 SVGAGI. V shed 6 bases, J shed 2 bases, and the junction held 7 bases outside the gene matches. The CDR3 covers 14 residues. The CDR3, as DNA: TGTGCCAGCAGAAAATACGGACAGGCCTACGAGCAGTACTTC. Its protein product is CASRKYGQAYEQYF.

The gene calls are TRBV28 and TRBJ1-2, with D uncertain. The CDR3 spans 15 residues. V shed 7 bases and J shed 8 bases, with 23 bases lying between them. Germline V gene data show CDR1 as MDHEN and CDR2 as SYDVKM. For the CDR3, the DNA is TGTGCCAGCACCTTAGGTTTACAGTCCAGGAAGGGCTACACCTTC. Translation gives CASTLGLQSRKGYTF.

V gene TRBV11-3 combines with J gene TRBJ2-5; no firm D call. The length of the CDR3 is 15 residues. Germline lookup yields CDR1 SGHNT and CDR2 YENEEA. Deletions cut 0 bases from V and 4 bases from J, with 12 bases between. The CDR3 spells CASSLDGGSAETQYF. The CDR3 DNA is TGTGCCAGCAGCTTAGACGGCGGCTCTGCAGAGACCCAGTACTTC.

V gene TRBV27 combines with J gene TRBJ2-1, with no clear D. CDR1 is MNHEY and CDR2 is SMNVEV in the germline V gene (reference sequence). The CDR3 extends over 15 amino acids. Trimming stripped 5 bases from V and 9 bases from J, with 20 bases between. CDR3 coding DNA: TGTGCCAGCAGTCCTCTTTCGTTCCGGTCGGGTGAGCAGTTCTTC. Translating gives CASSPLSFRSGEQFF.

The chain carries TRBV5-4 and TRBJ2-5, with D perhaps TRBD2 (5 bases). Trimming took 5 bases from V and 4 from J, leaving 9 bases between them. The CDR3 consists of 12 residues. CDR1 is SGHNT, CDR2 YYREEE, per germline (reference sequence). In nucleotides, the CDR3 is TGTGCCAGCAGTCCCGAGGGAGAGACCCAGTACTTC. Encoded protein: CASSPEGETQYF.

The CDR3 coding sequence is TGTGCCATCAGTGAGTCGGACAGGGGTTCACCCCTCCACTTT. Protein: CAISESDRGSPLHF. The chain has TRBV10-3 and TRBJ1-6; TRBD1 aligns across 9 bases. V dropped 0 bases and J dropped 9; count of bases not matched to a gene: 0. The CDR3 runs to 14 residues. Germline assignment: CDR1 ENHRY and CDR2 SYGVKD.

J is TRBJ1-5 and V is TRBV24-1; D gene unclear. CDR3 length: 15 amino acids. Germline CDR1 KGHDR, CDR2 SFDVKD. Trimming took 2 bases from V and 3 from J, leaving 10 bases between them. CDR3 in DNA: TGTGCCACCAGTGATTCGACATCTTTCAATCAGCCCCAGCATTTT. It codes for CATSDSTSFNQPQHF.

The chain is built from TRBV7-9 and TRBJ2-1; 10 nucleotides align to TRBD2. CDR3 size: 13 residues. CDR1 is SEHNR and CDR2 is FQNEAQ in the germline V gene (reference sequence). The V gene end was trimmed by 5 bases and the J gene end by 10 bases; junction bases not matched to a gene: 5. The CDR3 protein is CASSAILAGEQFF. The CDR3, as DNA: TGTGCCAGCAGCGCAATACTAGCGGGAGAGCAGTTCTTC. The whole variable domain, remainder taken from reference TRBV7-9 and TRBJ2-1, is DTGVSQNPRHKITKRGQNVTFRCDPISEHNRLYWYRQTLGQGPEFLTYFQNEAQLEKSRLLSDRFSAERPKGSFSTLEIQRTEQGDSAMYLCASSAILAGEQFFGPGTRLTVL.

The chain recombines TRBV7-9 with TRBJ1-1; TRBD1 agrees at 7 bases. V lost 7 bases to trimming and J lost 5 bases; unmatched junction nucleotides: 10. CDR1 and CDR2 (germline): SEHNR, FQNEAQ (reference sequence). The CDR3 runs 14 residues. The CDR3 protein is CASTQTGAGTEAFF. The CDR3 bases are TGTGCCAGCACCCAAACAGGGGCTGGTACTGAAGCTTTCTTT.